This paragraph reports one T cell receptor beta chain. This entry is derived from a study of blood T cell repertoires in COVID-19. The CDR3 sequence is 12 residues long. Between the trimmed V and J ends, which lost 0 bases and 3 bases, there was a span of 4 bases. CDR1 is SGHTS and CDR2 is YDEGEE in the germline V gene. The protocol was immunoSEQ multiplex PCR, while the TCRdb copy is restricted to in-frame clones and leaves out a portion. The sample has over 130,000 clones; roughly 85% are singletons. Sequencing was carried out using peripheral blood. The genes are TRBV5-8 and TRBJ2-7; D is unclear. The sequence came from a man between 65 and 79 years old with acute or convalescent COVID-19. Here the CDR3 reads CASSLELYEQYF. The CDR3 DNA reads TGTGCCAGCAGCTTGGAACTCTACGAGCAGTACTTC. Filled out from reference TRBV5-8 and TRBJ2-7, the complete variable domain reads EAGVTQSPTHLIKTRGQQATLRCSPISGHTSVYWYQQALGLGLQFLLWYDEGEERNRGNFPPRFSGRQFPNYSSELNVNALELEDSALYLCASSLELYEQYFGPGTRLTVT.